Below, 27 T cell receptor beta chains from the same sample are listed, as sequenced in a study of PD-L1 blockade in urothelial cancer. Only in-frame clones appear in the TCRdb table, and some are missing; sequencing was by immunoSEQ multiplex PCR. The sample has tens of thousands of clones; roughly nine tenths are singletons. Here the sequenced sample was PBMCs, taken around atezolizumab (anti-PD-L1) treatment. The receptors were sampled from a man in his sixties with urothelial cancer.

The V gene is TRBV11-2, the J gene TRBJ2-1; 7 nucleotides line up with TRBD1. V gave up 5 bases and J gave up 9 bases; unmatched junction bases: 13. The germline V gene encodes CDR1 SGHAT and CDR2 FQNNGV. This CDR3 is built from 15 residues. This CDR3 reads CASSAIGGLYSEQFF. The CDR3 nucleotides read TGTGCCAGCAGCGCCATAGGGGGCTTATACTCTGAGCAGTTCTTC. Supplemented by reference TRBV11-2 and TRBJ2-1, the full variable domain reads EAGVAQSPRYKIIEKRQSVAFWCNPISGHATLYWYQQILGQGPKLLIQFQNNGVVDDSQLPKDRFSAERLKGVDSTLKIQPAKLEDSAVYLCASSAIGGLYSEQFFGPGTRLTVL.

CDR3 loop: CASNEPGVRGYTF. CDR3 DNA: TGTGCCAGTAACGAACCGGGGGTGCGGGGCTACACCTTC. The J gene is TRBJ1-2, the V gene TRBV19; a weak D match, TRBD1 (5 bases). This CDR3 spans 13 amino acids. Germline CDR1 is LNHDA and CDR2 is SQIVND (reference sequence). Trimming left V 7 bases short and J 8 bases short, with 17 bases between.

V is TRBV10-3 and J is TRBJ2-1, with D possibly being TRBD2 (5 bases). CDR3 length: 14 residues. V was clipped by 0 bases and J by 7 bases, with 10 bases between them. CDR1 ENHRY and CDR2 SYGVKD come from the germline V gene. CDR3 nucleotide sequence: TGTGCCATCAGTGAGTCGGAGACTATTAATGAGCAGTTCTTC. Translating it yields CAISESETINEQFF.

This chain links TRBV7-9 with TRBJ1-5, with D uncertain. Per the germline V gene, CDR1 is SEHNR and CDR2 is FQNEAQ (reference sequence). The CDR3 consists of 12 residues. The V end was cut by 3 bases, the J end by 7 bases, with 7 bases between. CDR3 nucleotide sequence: TGTGCCAGCAGCTTTCCCGAGCAGCCCCAGCATTTT. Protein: CASSFPEQPQHF. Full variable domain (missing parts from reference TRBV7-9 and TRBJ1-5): DTGVSQNPRHKITKRGQNVTFRCDPISEHNRLYWYRQTLGQGPEFLTYFQNEAQLEKSRLLSDRFSAERPKGSFSTLEIQRTEQGDSAMYLCASSFPEQPQHFGDGTRLSIL.

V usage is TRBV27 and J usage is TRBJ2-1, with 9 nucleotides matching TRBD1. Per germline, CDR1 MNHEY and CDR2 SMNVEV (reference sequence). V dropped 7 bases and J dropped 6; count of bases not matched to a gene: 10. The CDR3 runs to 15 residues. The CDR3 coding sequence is TGTGCCAGCACCCTTGGGACAGGGTTTTTCAATGAGCAGTTCTTC. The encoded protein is CASTLGTGFFNEQFF.

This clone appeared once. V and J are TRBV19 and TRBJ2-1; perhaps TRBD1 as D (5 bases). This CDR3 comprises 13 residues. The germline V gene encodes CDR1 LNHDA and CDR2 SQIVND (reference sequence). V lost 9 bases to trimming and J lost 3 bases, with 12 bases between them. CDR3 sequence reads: CASRLTVYNEQFF. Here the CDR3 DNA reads TGTGCCAGCCGACTGACAGTCTACAATGAGCAGTTCTTC.

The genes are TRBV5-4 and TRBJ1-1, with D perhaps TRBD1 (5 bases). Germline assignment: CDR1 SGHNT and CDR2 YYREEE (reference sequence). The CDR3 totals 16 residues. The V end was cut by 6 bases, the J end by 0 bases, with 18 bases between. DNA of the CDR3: TGTGCCAGCACGAAGACCAGAACGGACATGAACACTGAAGCTTTCTTT. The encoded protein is CASTKTRTDMNTEAFF.

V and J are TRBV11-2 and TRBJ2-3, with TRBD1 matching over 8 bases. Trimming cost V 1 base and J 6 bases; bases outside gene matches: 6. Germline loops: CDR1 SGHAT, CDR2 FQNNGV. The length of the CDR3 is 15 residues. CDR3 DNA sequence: TGTGCCAGCAGCTTAGTTAGGGACAGGACGGATACGCAGTATTTT. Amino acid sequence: CASSLVRDRTDTQYF. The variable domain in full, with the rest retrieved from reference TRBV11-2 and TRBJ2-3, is EAGVAQSPRYKIIEKRQSVAFWCNPISGHATLYWYQQILGQGPKLLIQFQNNGVVDDSQLPKDRFSAERLKGVDSTLKIQPAKLEDSAVYLCASSLVRDRTDTQYFGPGTRLTVL.

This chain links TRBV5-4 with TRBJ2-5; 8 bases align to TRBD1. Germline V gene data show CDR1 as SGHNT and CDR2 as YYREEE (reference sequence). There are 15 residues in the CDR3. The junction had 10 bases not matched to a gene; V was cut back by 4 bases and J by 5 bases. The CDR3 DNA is TGTGCCAGCAGCCTAAGGGCAGGGGGCTCTGAGACCCAGTACTTC. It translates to CASSLRAGGSETQYF. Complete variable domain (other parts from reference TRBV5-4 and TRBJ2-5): ETGVTQSPTHLIKTRGQQVTLRCSSQSGHNTVSWYQQALGQGPQFIFQYYREEENGRGNFPPRFSGLQFPNYSSELNVNALELDDSALYLCASSLRAGGSETQYFGPGTRLLVL.

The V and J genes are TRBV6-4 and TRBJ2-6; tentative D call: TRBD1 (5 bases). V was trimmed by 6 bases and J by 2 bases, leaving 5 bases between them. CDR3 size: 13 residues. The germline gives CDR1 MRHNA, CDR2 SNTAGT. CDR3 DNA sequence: TGTGCCAGCAGAGGGGCTGGGGCCAACGTCCTGACTTTC. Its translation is CASRGAGANVLTF.

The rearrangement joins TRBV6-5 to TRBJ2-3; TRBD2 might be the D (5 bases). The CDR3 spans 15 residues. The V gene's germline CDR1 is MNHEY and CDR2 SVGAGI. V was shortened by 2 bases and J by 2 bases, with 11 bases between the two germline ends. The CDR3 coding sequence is TGTGCCAGCAGTTACCGGAGCGGTACCACAGATACGCAGTATTTT. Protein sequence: CASSYRSGTTDTQYF.

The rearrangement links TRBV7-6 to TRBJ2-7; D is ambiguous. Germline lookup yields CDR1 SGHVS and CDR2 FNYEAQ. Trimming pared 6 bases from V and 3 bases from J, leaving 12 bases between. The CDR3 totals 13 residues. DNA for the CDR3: TGTGCCAGCAGTTCTCTTCTAAGCTACGAGCAGTACTTC. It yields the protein CASSSLLSYEQYF.

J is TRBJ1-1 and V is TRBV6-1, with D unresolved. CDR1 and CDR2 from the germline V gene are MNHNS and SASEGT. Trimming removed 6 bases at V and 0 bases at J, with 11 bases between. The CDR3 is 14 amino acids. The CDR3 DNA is TGTGCCAGCAGGGCCGGGATACTGAACACTGAAGCTTTCTTT. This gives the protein CASRAGILNTEAFF.

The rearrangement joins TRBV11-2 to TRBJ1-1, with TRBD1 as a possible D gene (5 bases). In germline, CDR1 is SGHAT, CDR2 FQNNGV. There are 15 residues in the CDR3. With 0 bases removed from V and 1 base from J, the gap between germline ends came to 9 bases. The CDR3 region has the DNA TGTGCCAGCAGCTTAGACGGGGGAAGGAACACTGAAGCTTTCTTT. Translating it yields CASSLDGGRNTEAFF. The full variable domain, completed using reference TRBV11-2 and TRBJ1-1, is EAGVAQSPRYKIIEKRQSVAFWCNPISGHATLYWYQQILGQGPKLLIQFQNNGVVDDSQLPKDRFSAERLKGVDSTLKIQPAKLEDSAVYLCASSLDGGRNTEAFFGQGTRLTVV.

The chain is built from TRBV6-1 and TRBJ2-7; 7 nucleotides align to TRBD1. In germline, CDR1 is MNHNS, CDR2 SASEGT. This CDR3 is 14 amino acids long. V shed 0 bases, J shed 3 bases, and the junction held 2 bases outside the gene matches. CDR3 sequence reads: CASSEAGQIYEQYF. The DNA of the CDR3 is TGTGCCAGCAGTGAAGCGGGACAGATCTACGAGCAGTACTTC.

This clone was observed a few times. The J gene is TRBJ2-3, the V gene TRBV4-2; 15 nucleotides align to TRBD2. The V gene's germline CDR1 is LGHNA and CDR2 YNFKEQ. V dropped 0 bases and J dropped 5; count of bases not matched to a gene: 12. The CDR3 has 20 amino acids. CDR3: CASSQDAGLAGGLRGDTQYF. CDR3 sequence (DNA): TGTGCCAGCAGCCAAGATGCGGGACTAGCGGGGGGCCTACGGGGAGATACGCAGTATTTT.

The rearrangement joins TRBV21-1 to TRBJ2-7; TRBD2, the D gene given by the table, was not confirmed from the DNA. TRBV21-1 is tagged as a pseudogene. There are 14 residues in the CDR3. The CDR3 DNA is TGTGCCAGCAGCAAAGGTGCGATTGACTACGAGCAGTACTTC. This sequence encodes CASSKGAIDYEQYF.

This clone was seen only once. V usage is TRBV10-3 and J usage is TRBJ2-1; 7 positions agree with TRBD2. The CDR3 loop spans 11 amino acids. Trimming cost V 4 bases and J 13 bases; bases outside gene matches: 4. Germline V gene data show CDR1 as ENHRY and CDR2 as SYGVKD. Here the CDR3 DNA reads TGTGCCATCAGTGGGGGAGGGGCCCAGTTCTTC. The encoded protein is CAISGGGAQFF.

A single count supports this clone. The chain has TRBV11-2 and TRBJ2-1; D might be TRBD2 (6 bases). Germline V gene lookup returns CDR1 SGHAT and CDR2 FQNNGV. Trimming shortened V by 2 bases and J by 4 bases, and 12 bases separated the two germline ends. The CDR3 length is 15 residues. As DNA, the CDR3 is TGTGCCAGCAGCTTAAACGCGGGACCATACAATGAGCAGTTCTTC. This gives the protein CASSLNAGPYNEQFF.

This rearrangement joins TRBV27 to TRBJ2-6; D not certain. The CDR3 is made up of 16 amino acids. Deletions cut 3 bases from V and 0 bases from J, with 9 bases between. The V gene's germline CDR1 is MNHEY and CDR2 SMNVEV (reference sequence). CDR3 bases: TGTGCCAGCAGTTTCTCCAGAAGCTCTGGGGCCAACGTCCTGACTTTC. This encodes CASSFSRSSGANVLTF.

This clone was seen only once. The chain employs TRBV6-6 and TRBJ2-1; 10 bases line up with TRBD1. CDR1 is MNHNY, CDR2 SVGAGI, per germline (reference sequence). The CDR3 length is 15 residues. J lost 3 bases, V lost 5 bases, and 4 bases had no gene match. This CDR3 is CASSNRDRGYNEQFF. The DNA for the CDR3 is TGTGCCAGCAGTAACCGGGACAGGGGCTACAATGAGCAGTTCTTC.

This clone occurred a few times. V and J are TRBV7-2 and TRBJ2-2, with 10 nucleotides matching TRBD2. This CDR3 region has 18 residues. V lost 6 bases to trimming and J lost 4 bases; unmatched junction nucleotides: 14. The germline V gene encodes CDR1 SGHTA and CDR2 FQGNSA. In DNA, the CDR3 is TGTGCCAGCAGTCGCTTAGCGGGGGGTGGGGCCAGCACCGGGGAGCTGTTTTTT. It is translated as CASSRLAGGGASTGELFF. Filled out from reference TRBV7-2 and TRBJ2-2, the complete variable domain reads GAGVSQSPSNKVTEKGKDVELRCDPISGHTALYWYRQSLGQGLEFLIYFQGNSAPDKSGLPSDRFSAERTGGSVSTLTIQRTQQEDSAVYLCASSRLAGGGASTGELFFGEGSRLTVL.

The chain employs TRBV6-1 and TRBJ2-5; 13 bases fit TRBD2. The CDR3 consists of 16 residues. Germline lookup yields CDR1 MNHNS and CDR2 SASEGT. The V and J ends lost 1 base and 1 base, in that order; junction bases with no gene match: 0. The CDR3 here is CASSEGLAGGQETQYF. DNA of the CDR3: TGTGCCAGCAGTGAAGGACTAGCGGGGGGCCAAGAGACCCAGTACTTC.

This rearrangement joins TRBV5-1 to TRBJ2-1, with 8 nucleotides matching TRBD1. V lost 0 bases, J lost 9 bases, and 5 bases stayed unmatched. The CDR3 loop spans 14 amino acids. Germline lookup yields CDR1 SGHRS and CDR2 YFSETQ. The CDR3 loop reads CASSLGGQGGEQFF. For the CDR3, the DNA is TGCGCCAGCAGCTTGGGTGGACAGGGCGGTGAGCAGTTCTTC.

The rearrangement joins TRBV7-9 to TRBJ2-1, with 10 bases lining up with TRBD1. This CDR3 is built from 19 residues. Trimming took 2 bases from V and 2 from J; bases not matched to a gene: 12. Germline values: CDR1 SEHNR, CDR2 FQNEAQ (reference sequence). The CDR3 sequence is CASSLRGFRGQGPYNEQFF. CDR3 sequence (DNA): TGTGCCAGCAGCTTAAGGGGCTTCCGGGGACAGGGGCCCTACAATGAGCAGTTCTTC.

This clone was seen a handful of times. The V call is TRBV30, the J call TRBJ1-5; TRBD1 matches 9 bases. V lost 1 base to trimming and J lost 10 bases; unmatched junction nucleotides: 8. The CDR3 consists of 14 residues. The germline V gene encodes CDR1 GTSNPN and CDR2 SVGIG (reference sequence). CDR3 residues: CAWSDRGQNGPQHF. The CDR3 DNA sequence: TGTGCCTGGAGTGACAGGGGGCAGAATGGTCCCCAGCATTTT.

The CDR3 DNA reads as TGTGCCAGCACCTCGAGTGGGGCGGGGACCGGGGAGCTGTTTTTT. Protein product: CASTSSGAGTGELFF. The chain uses TRBV27 and TRBJ2-2, with D perhaps TRBD2 (6 bases). The CDR3 spans 15 residues. Germline assignment: CDR1 MNHEY and CDR2 SMNVEV (reference sequence). Trimming stripped 7 bases from V and 5 bases from J, with 17 bases between.